This T cell receptor beta chain emerged from a study of T cell responses to AZD1222 COVID-19 vaccine. Study-wide context: Second-dose schedules of about 4 or about 12 weeks were combined.

Note on this clone: Its antigen is not known.

Study-wide findings and caveats: Repertoires in all cases were sampled only once the peak T cell response had passed.

Profiling relied on immunoSEQ multiplex PCR, and the TCRdb table lists in-frame clones only, not all of them. Among approximately 150,000 clones listed, roughly 92% were seen once. Germline V gene sequence: CDR1 MNHNY, CDR2 SVGAGI (reference sequence). The ends were cut back, 3 bases at V and 4 bases at J, with 10 bases in the middle. The CDR3 length is 13 residues. The chain links TRBV6-6 to TRBJ2-7; D call uncertain. The TCR sequence derives from an adult in good health. The source material was peripheral blood, sampled on day 0 of AZD1222 vaccination. The CDR3 loop reads CASSYARGYEQYF. The CDR3 DNA reads TGTGCCAGCAGTTATGCGCGAGGATACGAGCAGTACTTC.